The 17 T cell receptor beta chains reported below all come from one sample, sequenced in a study of blood T cells in healthy people across ages. A second PCR, run for roughly 7 to 12 cycles, used a sample-barcoded 5' primer plus a J-beta primer mix. MiXCR, run by TCRdb on the 5' RACE reads, gives a single entry per CDR3 protein. The sample contains about a million distinct CDR3 sequences, roughly 51% of which appear only once. Sequenced material: blood. Source of these receptors: a woman aged 55-75 years in good health.

This sequence joins TRBV7-2 and TRBJ2-3; maybe TRBD1 (6 bases). Germline CDR1 reads SGHTA; CDR2 reads FQGNSA. With 4 bases removed from V and 3 bases from J, the gap between germline ends came to 14 bases. The CDR3 runs 15 residues. The CDR3 is CASSSAGARTDTQYF. CDR3 bases: TGTGCCAGCAGCTCCGCAGGGGCTCGTACAGATACGCAGTATTTT.

This chain uses TRBV6-1 with TRBJ1-1; 8 bases align to TRBD1. Germline trimming cut 1 base from V and 11 bases from J; bases unmatched to any gene: 12. The CDR3 sequence is 15 residues long. CDR1 MNHNS and CDR2 SASEGT come from the germline V gene. CDR3 in amino acids: CASSEGSGTGGRAFF. The CDR3 DNA reads TGTGCCAGCAGTGAAGGGTCCGGGACAGGAGGCAGGGCTTTCTTT.

This sequence joins TRBV12-3 or TRBV12-4 and TRBJ1-2, with 7 positions matching TRBD1. Trimming at V came to 0 bases and at J to 8 bases, leaving 6 bases not matched to a gene. The CDR3 loop spans 14 amino acids. The CDR3 loop is CASSLAVDRTGYTF. CDR3 nucleotides: TGTGCCAGCAGTTTAGCTGTGGACAGGACGGGCTACACCTTC.

This clonotype is a singleton in its sample. V gene TRBV6-2 or TRBV6-3 combines with J gene TRBJ1-2, with D maybe TRBD1 (5 bases). V lost 7 bases, J lost 4 bases, and 13 bases lay in between. The length of the CDR3 is 13 residues. Germline CDR1 reads MNHEY; CDR2 reads SVGEGT. CDR3: CASTEQASYGYTF. In DNA, the CDR3 is TGTGCCAGCACCGAACAGGCTTCCTATGGCTACACCTTC.

The chain carries TRBV20-1 and TRBJ2-3, with D possibly TRBD2 on 5 matching bases. Germline V lookup: CDR1 DFQATT, CDR2 SNEGSKA (reference sequence). This CDR3 comprises 14 residues. Trimming pared 3 bases from V and 5 bases from J, leaving 15 bases between. The CDR3 nucleotides are TGCAGTGCTAGTGGCGGCGGGTTGGAAGATACGCAGTATTTT. Translating gives CSASGGGLEDTQYF.

The genes are TRBV6-6 and TRBJ2-7; the D gene could be TRBD1 or TRBD2 (5 bases each). The V gene's germline CDR1 is MNHNY and CDR2 SVGAGI (reference sequence). The CDR3 extends over 13 amino acids. The V gene lost 6 bases and the J gene lost 0 bases, with 9 bases spanning the gap. The CDR3 protein is CASSRDDSYEQYF. CDR3 nucleotides: TGTGCCAGCAGCCGGGACGACTCCTACGAGCAGTACTTC.

The chain joins TRBV28 to TRBJ2-3; 11 bases line up with TRBD2. The CDR3 is 16 amino acids. After removal of 5 bases from V and 11 bases from J, the junction contained 15 bases not matched to a gene. Germline V gene lookup returns CDR1 MDHEN and CDR2 SYDVKM. The CDR3 nucleotides read TGTGCCAGCAGTGTAGCGGGAGGGGGACGAGTGGATGAGCAGTATTTT. Protein product: CASSVAGGGRVDEQYF.

The V gene is TRBV4-1, the J gene TRBJ2-1; 13 bases map to TRBD2. Germline CDR1 reads MGHRA; CDR2 reads YSYEKL. The CDR3 totals 15 residues. V was pared by 7 bases and J by 9 bases, with 9 bases of the junction left unmatched. The CDR3 DNA follows: TGCGCCAGCACAACTGGGACTAGCGGGAAAAGTGAGCAGTTCTTC. It encodes CASTTGTSGKSEQFF.

The chain uses TRBV7-9 and TRBJ2-1, with D unclear. The end of the DNA is better explained by TRBJ2-7, so the J call may be wrong. This CDR3 is 15 amino acids long. CDR1 and CDR2 from the germline V gene are SEHNR and FQNEAQ (reference sequence). Written as DNA, the CDR3 is TGTGCCAGCAGCCCCCGTGGAAGCTCCTACAAGGAGCAGTACTTC. This codes for CASSPRGSSYKEQYF.

The gene calls are TRBV6-6 and TRBJ2-1, with TRBD1 matching over 7 bases. CDR3 length: 14 residues. The trim removed 7 bases at V and 6 bases at J, leaving 9 bases unmatched. Per the germline V gene, CDR1 is MNHNY and CDR2 is SVGAGI (reference sequence). CDR3 amino acids: CASTYPGTVNEQFF. CDR3 coding DNA: TGTGCCAGCACCTACCCCGGGACAGTCAATGAGCAGTTCTTC.

This clonotype came up a few times. The chain employs TRBV29-1 and TRBJ2-2, with D perhaps TRBD1 or TRBD2 (7 bases each). The germline V gene encodes CDR1 SQVTM and CDR2 ANQGSEA. Trimming shortened V by 7 bases and J by 0 bases, and 12 bases separated the two germline ends. The CDR3 totals 14 residues. The CDR3 reads CSAQGGANTGELFF. The CDR3 DNA reads as TGCAGCGCCCAGGGGGGGGCGAACACCGGGGAGCTGTTTTTT.

The chain recombines TRBV2 with TRBJ2-3; D remains ambiguous. The CDR3 totals 15 residues. V was shortened by 3 bases and J by 2 bases, with 12 bases between the two germline ends. Germline V gene data show CDR1 as SNHLY and CDR2 as FYNNEI. The CDR3 spells CASSDLGWVTDTQYF. CDR3 DNA sequence: TGTGCCAGCAGTGATCTAGGTTGGGTCACAGATACGCAGTATTTT.

To note about this clonotype: Sequence at one end of the junction differs from germline and may be a read error. The gene calls are TRBV4-1 and TRBJ2-1; no definite D call. The CDR3 is 17 amino acids. Germline V gene data show CDR1 as MGHRA and CDR2 as YSYEKL. DNA for the CDR3: TGCGCCAGCAGCCAGCAACTCGCGGTGAGCTCCTACAGTGAGCAGTTCTTC. This codes for CASSQQLAVSSYSEQFF.

The V call is TRBV27, the J call TRBJ2-5; weak D call: TRBD2 (6 bases). Trimming pared 3 bases from V and 13 bases from J, leaving 24 bases between. The germline CDR1 and CDR2 sequences are MNHEY and SMNVEV (reference sequence). This CDR3 spans 15 amino acids. This CDR3 reads CASSFGLANRLPLYF. CDR3 sequence (DNA): TGTGCCAGCAGTTTTGGGCTAGCGAACCGCCTCCCCCTGTACTTC.

This chain uses TRBV20-1 with TRBJ2-1; 9 bases are a match to TRBD2. The better agreement between TRBJ2-7 and the DNA end casts doubt on the J call. This CDR3 has 15 amino acids. In germline, CDR1 is DFQATT, CDR2 SNEGSKA (reference sequence). This CDR3 reads CSARAASGTYNEQYF. CDR3 coding DNA: TGCAGTGCTAGAGCGGCTAGCGGGACCTACAATGAGCAGTACTTC.

The rearrangement links TRBV19 to TRBJ1-4, with TRBD1 matching 12 bases. V was clipped by 5 bases and J by 7 bases; unmatched bases: 14. The CDR3 extends over 18 amino acids. Germline V lookup: CDR1 LNHDA, CDR2 SQIVND (reference sequence). This CDR3 is CASSASGTGGVEGEKLFF. The CDR3 DNA reads TGTGCCAGTAGTGCATCCGGGACAGGGGGCGTCGAAGGTGAAAAACTGTTTTTT.

The V and J genes are TRBV18 and TRBJ2-1; no definite D call. From germline, CDR1 is KGHSH and CDR2 LQKENI. This CDR3 has 14 amino acids. V lost 6 bases, J lost 4 bases, and 13 bases lay in between. The CDR3 protein is CASSPPEIYNEQFF. The CDR3, as DNA: TGTGCCAGCTCCCCTCCGGAAATTTACAATGAGCAGTTCTTC. The full variable domain, completed using reference TRBV18 and TRBJ2-1, is NAGVMQNPRHLVRRRGQEARLRCSPMKGHSHVYWYRQLPEEGLKFMVYLQKENIIDESGMPKERFSAEFPKEGPSILRIQQVVRGDSAAYFCASSPPEIYNEQFFGPGTRLTVL.